A selection of T cell receptor beta chains follows, all from one sample in a study of type 1 regulatory T cells. What these receptors recognize is not known. MiXCR was run by TCRdb on the reads, yielding one entry per CDR3 protein. The data contain approximately 72,000 distinct CDR3 sequences, about 69% of them seen just once; the ten biggest clones take up 6% to 9%. Sequencing used cultured T cells, either the whole culture or a sorted T cell fraction (not recorded which). All receptors come from a human donor in good health. Each CDR3 is given with its conserved first and last residue. The D gene is left open where the match is weak. For some rows the clone size is stated as once, few or many, or as a class when expanded; others skip it.

v_call	j_call	d_call	clone_size	cdr3_nt	cdr3_aa
TRBV20-1	TRBJ1-2	NA	few	TGCAGTGCTAGAGACAGAATGGGCTCGAGACACTATGGCTACACCTTC	CSARDRMGSRHYGYTF
TRBV5-4	TRBJ1-6	TRBD1	NA	TGTGCCAGCAGCGGCCCGGGACAGGATAATTCACCCCTCCACTTT	CASSGPGQDNSPLHF
TRBV6-2/TRBV6-3	TRBJ2-3	NA	NA	TGTGCCAGCAGTTACCCCCCAGGGACGACAGATACGCAGTATTTT	CASSYPPGTTDTQYF
TRBV7-2	TRBJ2-1	NA	NA	TGTGCCAGCAGCTCCAGCTGGGGGAGAGTGCTTTCTGAGCAGTTCTTC	CASSSSWGRVLSEQFF
TRBV5-1	TRBJ2-1	TRBD2	NA	TGCGCCAGCAGCTTGGGTACGGGAGGGCCGGATTATGAGCAGTTCTTC	CASSLGTGGPDYEQFF
TRBV5-1	TRBJ2-3	NA	NA	TGCGCCAGCAGCTTGGACCCTGCGCGCACAGATACGCAGTATTTT	CASSLDPARTDTQYF
TRBV24-1	TRBJ2-1	NA	many	TGTGCCACCAGTGACCCGGACAGCGTCTCCTACAATGAGCAGTTCTTC	CATSDPDSVSYNEQFF
TRBV20-1	TRBJ2-1	NA	few	TGCAGTGCTAGCCCTATGGGGAGTGAGCAGTTCTTC	CSASPMGSEQFF
TRBV12-3/TRBV12-4	TRBJ2-5	TRBD2	NA	TGTGCCAGCAGCTACGGGACTAGCGGAACGGGGACCCAGTACTTC	CASSYGTSGTGTQYF
TRBV7-9	TRBJ2-7	TRBD2	few	TGTGCCAGCAGCCTACTAGCGGGAATTTACGAGCAGTACTTC	CASSLLAGIYEQYF
TRBV20-1	TRBJ2-1	TRBD2	many	TGCAGTGCTAGTCTCGGGACTAGGGACGATGAGCAGTTCTTC	CSASLGTRDDEQFF
TRBV20-1	TRBJ2-1	TRBD2	NA	TGCAGTGCTCGCCTTTTAATGGCTAGCGGATACAATGAGCAGTTCTTC	CSARLLMASGYNEQFF
TRBV18	TRBJ2-5	TRBD2	NA	TGTGCCAGCTCACCACTTAGCGGGAGTGCTCAAGAGACCCTGTACTTC	CASSPLSGSAQETLYF
TRBV6-2/TRBV6-3	TRBJ2-7	NA	few	TGTGCCAGCAGTTACCATGGCCTAGCAGGATACGAGCAGTACTTC	CASSYHGLAGYEQYF
TRBV24-1	TRBJ2-7	NA	NA	TGTGCCACCCATCCTCGACTAGCCTACGAGCAGTACTTC	CATHPRLAYEQYF
TRBV9	TRBJ1-1	NA	NA	TGTGCCAGCAGTGCACAATTCGACACTGAAGCTTTCTTT	CASSAQFDTEAFF
TRBV2	TRBJ2-1	NA	NA	TGTGCCAGCAGTGAGTCCGACTACAATGAGCAGTTCTTC	CASSESDYNEQFF
TRBV18	TRBJ2-5	NA	NA	TGTGCCAGCTCACCGGCCGGACAGCAAGAGACCCAGTACTTC	CASSPAGQQETQYF
TRBV6-5	TRBJ2-4	NA	NA	TGTGCCAGCAGTTACTCGCCCAGACACTTAGCCAAAAACATTCAGTACTTC	CASSYSPRHLAKNIQYF
TRBV20-1	TRBJ1-1	NA	NA	TGCAGTGCTAGCGGGCCAAAAAAGATGAACACTGAAGCTTTCTTT	CSASGPKKMNTEAFF
TRBV20-1	TRBJ2-7	NA	NA	TGCAATGCTCTCACCCTAGAGTACGAGCAGTACTTC	CNALTLEYEQYF
TRBV4-2	TRBJ1-3	NA	few	TGTGCCAGCAGCGTTTCTTCGCCTTTAGCCAAATTCTCTGGAAACACCATATATTTT	CASSVSSPLAKFSGNTIYF
TRBV20-1	TRBJ2-7	NA	NA	TGCAGTGCTACCGGGGTTGGCGAGCAGTACTTC	CSATGVGEQYF
TRBV7-2	TRBJ2-3	TRBD2	NA	TGTGCCAGCAGCTTAGCGCTATCGACTAGCATAACGCAGTATTTT	CASSLALSTSITQYF
TRBV7-9	TRBJ2-2	NA	few	TGTGCCAGCAGCTTGGAAACCGGGGAGCTGTTTTTT	CASSLETGELFF
TRBV12-3/TRBV12-4	TRBJ2-7	TRBD2	many	TGTGCCAGCAGTACTCAAGGACTAGCGGGAGGGCCCAAGCAGTACTTC	CASSTQGLAGGPKQYF
TRBV9	TRBJ2-7	TRBD1	few	TGTGCCAGCAGCGAGTGGGTTGGGACAGCCCTAGACGAGCAGTACTTC	CASSEWVGTALDEQYF
TRBV10-2	TRBJ2-1	NA	NA	TGCGCCAGCAGTGACCCCTCGGGGGGCTCCCCCCGGGAGCAGTTCTTC	CASSDPSGGSPREQFF
TRBV12-3/TRBV12-4	TRBJ2-2	TRBD1	NA	TGTGCCAGCACCCTTTACTCCGGGACAGGGGCCATGTTTCCCGGGGAGCTGTTTTTT	CASTLYSGTGAMFPGELFF
TRBV10-3	TRBJ2-7	TRBD2	NA	TGTGCCATCAGTGAGTTACCGGGACTAGCGGGAGGAAAAAGCTACGAGCAGTACTTC	CAISELPGLAGGKSYEQYF
TRBV12-5	TRBJ2-1	TRBD2	NA	TGTGCTAGTGGTTTGTACAGGGCTAGCGGGAGGGCTATGGGTGAGCAGTTCTTC	CASGLYRASGRAMGEQFF
TRBV7-2	TRBJ2-7	NA	NA	TGTGCCAGCAGCCTAGTAGGACAGACCTACGAGCAGTACTTC	CASSLVGQTYEQYF
TRBV27	TRBJ2-7	NA	NA	TGTGCCACCAAATTCTGGTCCTTTTCCTACGAGCAGTACTTC	CATKFWSFSYEQYF
TRBV4-2	TRBJ2-5	NA	NA	TGTGCCAGCAGCCAAGATCAGGCTTCGGGGACCCAGTACTTC	CASSQDQASGTQYF
TRBV5-1	TRBJ2-3	TRBD2	NA	TGCGCCAGCAGCTTGGGGGAGGGTGAAGATACGCAGTATTTT	CASSLGEGEDTQYF
TRBV5-1	TRBJ1-2	NA	NA	TGCGCCAGCAGCTTGGACTCAGGGCGAGGTTCTGGCTACACCTTC	CASSLDSGRGSGYTF
TRBV5-4	TRBJ2-7	TRBD2	NA	TGTGCCAGCAGCTCCACCCCCCTAGGACTAGCCGCCAATAACTACGAGCAGTACTTC	CASSSTPLGLAANNYEQYF
TRBV5-1	TRBJ2-1	NA	NA	TGCGCCAGCAGCCCGTACAGGGAGGTCGATGAGCAGTTCTTC	CASSPYREVDEQFF
TRBV5-1	TRBJ1-5	NA	NA	TGCGCCAGCAGCTTTAGGGGGGATCAGCCCCAGCATTTT	CASSFRGDQPQHF
TRBV12-3/TRBV12-4	TRBJ2-7	TRBD2	NA	TGTGCCAGCAGTTCCTCTCCTTGGACTAGCGACTCCTACGAGCAGTACTTC	CASSSSPWTSDSYEQYF
TRBV29-1	TRBJ2-1	NA	few	TGCAGCGTTGAATATGAGCAGTTCTTC	CSVEYEQFF
TRBV12-3/TRBV12-4	TRBJ1-2	NA	NA	TGTGCCAGCAGTATGTCCTCCGGACAGAACTATGGCTACACCTTC	CASSMSSGQNYGYTF
TRBV11-2	TRBJ2-3	NA	NA	TGTGCCAGCAGCTTAGGGTGGGGTAGTGCTGATACGCAGTATTTT	CASSLGWGSADTQYF
TRBV20-1	TRBJ1-5	NA	NA	TGCAGTGCTAGAGAGGGGGGCACTCAGCCCCAGCATTTT	CSAREGGTQPQHF
TRBV2	TRBJ2-5	TRBD2	NA	TGTGCCAGCAGGGGGACTAGCGGAGAGACCCAGTACTTC	CASRGTSGETQYF
TRBV20-1	TRBJ2-3	TRBD2	NA	TGCAGTGCTAGAGACCTCGGCGGGAGACGTGCACCCACAGATACGCAGTATTTT	CSARDLGGRRAPTDTQYF
TRBV12-3/TRBV12-4	TRBJ2-3	TRBD1	NA	TGTGCCAGCAGCCCGGGACAGTTGTTGGATGATACGCAGTATTTT	CASSPGQLLDDTQYF
TRBV29-1	TRBJ2-1	TRBD2	few	TGCAGCGTCCAAAAGGGTGGGCGGGGGTTCTCTTACAATGAGCAGTTCTTC	CSVQKGGRGFSYNEQFF
TRBV20-1	TRBJ1-1	NA	few	TGCAGTGCTAGCGGGCAGAGCAGTGAAGCTTTCTTT	CSASGQSSEAFF
TRBV27	TRBJ1-1	NA	NA	TGTGCCAGCAGTTTTTCGAGGATGAACACTGAAGCTTTCTTT	CASSFSRMNTEAFF
TRBV9	TRBJ2-7	NA	NA	TGTGCCAGCAGTAGCGGCCTCTCCTACGAGCAGTACTTC	CASSSGLSYEQYF